This record covers a single T cell receptor (beta chain). The V gene's germline CDR1 is KGHSH and CDR2 LQKENI. V lost 3 bases and J lost 2, with 17 bases in between. The CDR3 has 16 amino acids. Original methodology: Using reference gene primer amplification, nucleated cell counts were estimated. The data were produced by immunoSEQ multiplex PCR, yet TCRdb's version contains in-frame clones alone and is incomplete. V, J and clone size are taken as reported in that table, and D and trimming were inferred from the DNA itself. This table holds hundreds of thousands of clones, about nine tenths found once. This record comes from a study of blood T cell repertoires in COVID-19. Study-wide context: The origin of the acute and convalescent COVID-19 samples was the United States, Italy and Spain. PBMCs, B-cell-depleted T cells, or T cells provided the cDNA or gDNA that made up the material.

The V gene is TRBV18, the J gene TRBJ2-7; possibly TRBD2 for D (6 bases). The TCR sequence derives from a woman between 35 and 50 years old who had recovered from COVID-19. The sequenced sample was peripheral blood. The CDR3 DNA is TGTGCCAGCTCACCTTCGGGACTCCACCCAACCTACGAGCAGTACTTC. Encoded protein: CASSPSGLHPTYEQYF. The complete variable domain, with remaining parts taken from reference TRBV18 and TRBJ2-7, reads NAGVMQNPRHLVRRRGQEARLRCSPMKGHSHVYWYRQLPEEGLKFMVYLQKENIIDESGMPKERFSAEFPKEGPSILRIQQVVRGDSAAYFCASSPSGLHPTYEQYFGPGTRLTVT.